Listed below are T cell receptor beta chains from one sample, sequenced in a study of Ad26.COV2.S vaccination and SARS-CoV-2 variants. Libraries were prepared by immunoSEQ multiplex PCR; TCRdb keeps only in-frame clonotypes and omits some of them. The table lists approximately 400,000 clones, around 90% of them singletons. The input for sequencing was peripheral blood, taken after recovery from COVID-19. The receptors stem from a human donor who had recovered from COVID-19. The CDR3 runs from the conserved cysteine through the conserved F or W. Fields, in order: J gene, clone size, V gene, D gene, CDR3 protein, CDR3 DNA. The D gene is left open where the match is weak. Clone size is stated in some rows and not others, as once, few, many or a class when expanded.

TRBJ2-3,NA,TRBV9,NA,CASSPPSDPTDTQYF,TGTGCCAGCAGCCCCCCCTCGGACCCCACAGATACGCAGTATTTT
TRBJ2-1,once,TRBV6-5,NA,CASHGHLNEQFF,TGTGCCAGCCACGGGCACCTCAATGAGCAGTTCTTC
TRBJ1-2,NA,TRBV5-1,TRBD1,CASSPNDRGKGYTF,TGCGCCAGCAGCCCGAACGACAGGGGGAAGGGCTACACCTTC
TRBJ2-5,NA,TRBV2,NA,CASSVRLALETQYF,TGTGCCAGCAGTGTGCGGCTAGCGCTGGAGACCCAGTACTTC
TRBJ2-3,NA,TRBV4-2,NA,CASRAVTTDTQYF,TGTGCCAGCCGAGCAGTTACCACAGATACGCAGTATTTT
TRBJ1-2,NA,TRBV5-1,TRBD1,CASSNSLLDRNYGYTF,TGCGCCAGCAGCAATTCCCTACTGGACAGGAACTATGGCTACACCTTC
TRBJ1-1,NA,TRBV19,TRBD1,CASSSHRGLNTEAFF,TGTGCCAGTAGTTCCCACAGGGGATTGAACACTGAAGCTTTCTTT
TRBJ2-5,once,TRBV6-1,NA,CASSEAGRGGQETQYF,TGTGCCAGCAGTGAAGCAGGCAGGGGGGGACAAGAGACCCAGTACTTC
TRBJ1-1,once,TRBV6-2/TRBV6-3,NA,CASSYGAMNTEAFF,TGTGCCAGCAGTTACGGGGCTATGAACACTGAAGCTTTCTTT
TRBJ2-3,NA,TRBV10-3,NA,CAISAGAGRTDTQYF,TGTGCCATCAGTGCGGGGGCAGGGCGCACAGATACGCAGTATTTT
TRBJ1-4,once,TRBV2,TRBD1,CASSDRGLDVHNEKLFF,TGTGCCAGCTCCGACAGGGGGCTGGACGTGCACAATGAAAAACTGTTTTTT
TRBJ1-1,NA,TRBV29-1,TRBD1,CSVGRVWDGTGGRNTEAFF,TGCAGCGTTGGAAGGGTCTGGGATGGGACAGGGGGCAGGAACACTGAAGCTTTCTTT
TRBJ2-5,NA,TRBV4-1,NA,CASSQVGSFQTQYF,TGCGCCAGCAGCCAAGTTGGCAGCTTCCAGACCCAGTACTTC
TRBJ1-2,NA,TRBV3-1/TRBV3-2,NA,CASSPQASCWDTAHYGYTF,TGTGCCAGCAGCCCTCAGGCGAGTTGCTGGGACACGGCCCACTATGGCTACACCTTC
TRBJ2-2,NA,TRBV7-6,TRBD2,CASSNTRLAGVGELFF,TGTGCCAGCAGTAATACCCGACTAGCGGGGGTCGGGGAGCTGTTTTTT
TRBJ1-4,NA,TRBV6-2/TRBV6-3,NA,CASSYTRPGEKLFF,TGTGCCAGCAGTTACACCAGACCGGGTGAAAAACTGTTTTTT
TRBJ2-7,once,TRBV5-4,TRBD1,CASSSAYTGAGEQYF,TGTGCCAGCAGCTCAGCCTACACAGGGGCCGGCGAGCAGTACTTC
TRBJ1-1,NA,TRBV5-1,NA,CASSLTPTGRNTEAFF,TGCGCCAGCAGCTTGACCCCCACAGGGCGTAACACTGAAGCTTTCTTT
TRBJ1-4,NA,TRBV6-2/TRBV6-3,NA,CASSYVRNEKLFF,TGTGCCAGCAGTTACGTTCGAAATGAAAAACTGTTTTTT
TRBJ1-2,NA,TRBV6-5,NA,CASSYFPKNYGYTF,TGTGCCAGCAGTTACTTCCCGAAAAACTATGGCTACACCTTC
TRBJ1-1,NA,TRBV6-6,NA,CASSLLTTEAFF,TGTGCCAGCAGTTTGTTGACAACTGAAGCTTTCTTT
TRBJ2-7,NA,TRBV19,TRBD1,CASMGAETGGHHEQYF,TGTGCCAGTATGGGGGCTGAGACAGGGGGCCACCACGAGCAGTACTTC
TRBJ2-1,NA,TRBV7-2,TRBD2,CASSLGGGGRTEQFF,TGTGCCAGCAGCTTAGGAGGCGGGGGGAGGACTGAGCAGTTCTTC
TRBJ1-2,NA,TRBV5-4,NA,CASSLDRGLFGYTF,TGTGCCAGCAGCTTGGATCGGGGGCTGTTTGGCTACACCTTC
TRBJ2-1,NA,TRBV3-1/TRBV3-2,NA,CASSQDGYVNEQFF,TGTGCCAGCAGCCAAGACGGCTACGTCAATGAGCAGTTCTTC
TRBJ1-1,NA,TRBV7-9,NA,CASSLARTGLTEAFF,TGTGCCAGCAGCTTAGCACGAACAGGGCTGACTGAAGCTTTCTTT
TRBJ1-1,NA,TRBV6-6,TRBD1,CASRRDRNTEAFF,TGTGCCAGCAGACGGGACAGAAACACTGAAGCTTTCTTT
TRBJ1-5,NA,TRBV6-1,NA,CASSDRINQPQHF,TGTGCCAGCAGTGACAGGATCAATCAGCCCCAGCATTTT
TRBJ2-3,NA,TRBV7-9,NA,CASTSERGTDTQYF,TGTGCCAGCACCTCCGAAAGGGGCACAGATACGCAGTATTTT
TRBJ2-4,NA,TRBV5-4,NA,CASSLGDNIQYF,TGTGCCAGCAGCTTGGGGGATAACATTCAGTACTTC
TRBJ2-5,NA,TRBV6-1,NA,CASSDGGFVETQYF,TGTGCCAGCAGTGATGGGGGCTTTGTAGAGACCCAGTACTTC
TRBJ2-1,once,TRBV29-1,TRBD1,CSVAGTGEIPYNEQFF,TGCAGCGTTGCTGGGACAGGGGAAATACCTTACAATGAGCAGTTCTTC
TRBJ2-5,NA,TRBV3-1/TRBV3-2,TRBD2,CASSPGLAGAETQYF,TGTGCCAGCAGCCCGGGACTAGCGGGGGCGGAGACCCAGTACTTC
TRBJ1-3,NA,TRBV7-9,NA,CASSQPGTTF,TGTGCCAGCAGCCAACCCGGGACGACGTTT
TRBJ1-5,NA,TRBV2,NA,CASSEFGTDNQPQHF,TGTGCCAGCAGTGAGTTTGGCACGGACAATCAGCCCCAGCATTTT
TRBJ2-2,NA,TRBV19,TRBD2,CASETHSGGAAGELFF,TGTGCCAGTGAAACTCATAGCGGGGGGGCGGCCGGGGAGCTGTTTTTT